A single sample gave rise to the 26 T cell receptor beta chains below, sequenced in a study of T cell changes during pregnancy in multiple sclerosis. Using immunoSEQ multiplex PCR, the repertoire was profiled, and TCRdb retains in-frame clones only, with some absent. The data show 85,000 to 130,000 clones, 85% to 95% seen once. The specimen was peripheral blood, collected after pregnancy. These receptors came from a female donor with multiple sclerosis, enrolled in a pregnancy study.

The chain joins TRBV27 to TRBJ1-4, with D tentatively TRBD1 (6 bases). Deletions cut 2 bases from V and 7 bases from J, with 8 bases between. This CDR3 has 13 residues. Germline V CDR1 and CDR2: MNHEY, SMNVEV (reference sequence). The CDR3 DNA sequence: TGTGCCAGCAGTTTACAGGGGAGTGAAAAACTGTTTTTT. Translated, it gives CASSLQGSEKLFF. Filled out from reference TRBV27 and TRBJ1-4, the complete variable domain reads EAQVTQNPRYLITVTGKKLTVTCSQNMNHEYMSWYRQDPGLGLRQIYYSMNVEVTDKGDVPEGYKVSRKEKRNFPLILESPSPNQTSLYFCASSLQGSEKLFFGSGTQLSVL.

This clone has just a few counts. The V and J genes are TRBV6-1 and TRBJ1-1; no clear D. With 6 bases removed from V and 5 bases from J, the gap between germline ends came to 13 bases. The V gene's germline CDR1 is MNHNS and CDR2 SASEGT. There are 13 residues in the CDR3. The CDR3: CASRVGLGTEAFF. The CDR3 region has the DNA TGTGCCAGCAGGGTTGGACTCGGGACTGAAGCTTTCTTT.

This chain connects TRBV18 to TRBJ2-5; the match to TRBD2 covers 7 bases. The CDR3 totals 13 residues. CDR1 KGHSH and CDR2 LQKENI come from the germline V gene. After removal of 3 bases from V and 3 bases from J, the junction contained 1 base not matched to a gene. CDR3 nucleotide sequence: TGTGCCAGCTCACCCGCGGGGGAAGAGACCCAGTACTTC. It specifies CASSPAGEETQYF.

The chain combines TRBV4-2 with TRBJ2-1, with D perhaps matching TRBD1 (6 bases). From germline, CDR1 is LGHNA and CDR2 YNFKEQ. Trimming shortened V by 1 base and J by 6 bases, and 22 bases separated the two germline ends. The CDR3 sequence is 18 residues long. The CDR3 sequence is CASSQGTRQVGAPNEQFF. DNA of the CDR3: TGTGCCAGCAGCCAAGGGACCCGACAGGTAGGAGCCCCCAATGAGCAGTTCTTC.

The genes are TRBV9 and TRBJ2-5; D gene uncertain. The CDR3 consists of 15 residues. V was shortened by 7 bases and J by 5 bases, with 21 bases between the two germline ends. Germline CDR1 and CDR2: SGDLS and YYNGEE. CDR3 region: CASFDRKVLEETQYF. The CDR3 nucleotides are TGTGCCAGCTTTGACCGCAAGGTTTTGGAGGAGACCCAGTACTTC.

In its sample, this clone was seen once. The rearrangement uses TRBV28 and TRBJ2-1; TRBD1 aligns across 12 bases. J lost 5 bases, V lost 2 bases, and 7 bases had no gene match. Germline CDR1 reads MDHEN; CDR2 reads SYDVKM. The CDR3 has 17 residues. The CDR3 region is CASSLRPWDRGHNEQFF. For the CDR3, the DNA is TGTGCCAGCAGTTTACGACCTTGGGACAGGGGGCACAATGAGCAGTTCTTC.

V usage is TRBV5-4 and J usage is TRBJ2-6; 14 nucleotides line up with TRBD2. CDR3 size: 18 residues. J lost 1 base, V lost 0 bases, and 0 bases had no gene match. In germline, CDR1 is SGHNT, CDR2 YYREEE (reference sequence). The CDR3 nucleotides read TGTGCCAGCAGCTTGGGACTAGCGGGAGGGTCTGGGGCCAACGTCCTGACTTTC. Translated: CASSLGLAGGSGANVLTF. Variable domain in full (rest from reference TRBV5-4 and TRBJ2-6): ETGVTQSPTHLIKTRGQQVTLRCSSQSGHNTVSWYQQALGQGPQFIFQYYREEENGRGNFPPRFSGLQFPNYSSELNVNALELDDSALYLCASSLGLAGGSGANVLTFGAGSRLTVL.

This CDR3 reads CASSTAGNTEAFF. The CDR3 region has the DNA TGCGCCAGCAGCACGGCGGGGAACACTGAAGCTTTCTTT. This chain uses TRBV5-1 with TRBJ1-1, with D uncertain. Germline CDR1 and CDR2: SGHRS and YFSETQ. This CDR3 has 13 amino acids. Trimming removed 4 bases from V and 1 base from J, with 8 bases in between.

The rearrangement links TRBV19 to TRBJ1-4; D ambiguous. This CDR3 region has 14 residues. CDR1 is LNHDA, CDR2 SQIVND, per germline (reference sequence). The V and J ends lost 7 bases and 3 bases respectively, with 12 bases between them. CDR3 amino acids: CASTSKRSNEKLFF. CDR3 coding DNA: TGTGCCAGTACCTCGAAGAGGTCTAATGAAAAACTGTTTTTT.

This sequence joins TRBV7-9 and TRBJ1-5; D not certain. The CDR3 runs to 13 residues. Germline loops: CDR1 SEHNR, CDR2 FQNEAQ (reference sequence). Trimming stripped 6 bases from V and 2 bases from J, with 8 bases between. CDR3 sequence (DNA): TGTGCCAGCAGTAAAGGAGGCAATCAGCCCCAGCATTTT. Its translation is CASSKGGNQPQHF.

The chain employs TRBV28 and TRBJ2-7; 10 bases agree with TRBD2. Germline V CDR1 and CDR2: MDHEN, SYDVKM. The length of the CDR3 is 18 residues. The ends lost 4 bases at V and 0 bases at J; junction bases unmatched: 12. CDR3 in amino acids: CASSYPLAGLADSYEQYF. The CDR3 bases are TGTGCCAGCAGTTACCCTCTCGCAGGACTAGCGGACTCCTACGAGCAGTACTTC.

CDR3 DNA: TGTGCCAGCAGCTCCCGTTTATACCGGGACAGGGGAAACTATGGCTACACCTTC. This codes for CASSSRLYRDRGNYGYTF. The J gene is TRBJ1-2, the V gene TRBV11-2, with TRBD1 identical over 10 bases. Germline CDR1 is SGHAT and CDR2 is FQNNGV. With V trimmed by 4 bases and J by 2 bases, 13 bases remained unmatched. The CDR3 sequence is 18 residues long.

This clone has only one observation. The chain has TRBV9 and TRBJ2-7, with a tentative D call TRBD2 (5 bases). Germline CDR1 reads SGDLS; CDR2 reads YYNGEE. Trimming removed 2 bases at V and 5 bases at J, with 11 bases between. There are 13 residues in the CDR3. The CDR3 DNA reads as TGTGCCAGCAGCGTGGCGACTACCGACGAGCAGTACTTC. Translated, it gives CASSVATTDEQYF.

The CDR3 nucleotides are TGTGCCAGCAGCTCCGGGACTAGCGGGAGATACGGGACCAAAAACATTCAGTACTTC. Translating it yields CASSSGTSGRYGTKNIQYF. This chain links TRBV5-6 with TRBJ2-4; TRBD2 matches at 14 bases. The ends lost 3 bases at V and 2 bases at J; junction bases unmatched: 10. Germline CDR1 SGHDT, CDR2 YYEEEE. This CDR3 has 19 amino acids.

This chain links TRBV5-6 with TRBJ2-7, with 9 nucleotides matching TRBD2. Per the germline V gene, CDR1 is SGHDT and CDR2 is YYEEEE. V lost 4 bases to trimming and J lost 10 bases; unmatched junction nucleotides: 15. The CDR3 length is 15 residues. The CDR3 nucleotides are TGTGCCAGCAGCCAATTCCCTGGCGGGAGGGCCGATCAGTACTTC. This codes for CASSQFPGGRADQYF.

CDR3 loop: CASSPPGGSTGELFF. In nucleotides, the CDR3 is TGTGCCAGCAGCCCGCCGGGGGGTAGCACCGGGGAGCTGTTTTTT. The chain has TRBV5-4 and TRBJ2-2; 7 bases line up with TRBD2. CDR3 length equals 15 residues. The ends lost 4 bases at V and 4 bases at J; junction bases unmatched: 7. Germline CDR1 and CDR2: SGHNT and YYREEE (reference sequence).

The V call is TRBV28, the J call TRBJ2-7; 7 positions agree with TRBD1. CDR3 length: 15 residues. V dropped 5 bases and J dropped 4; count of bases not matched to a gene: 11. The germline V gene has CDR1 MDHEN and CDR2 SYDVKM. The CDR3 sequence: CASSKSTGEWYEQYF. Here the CDR3 DNA reads TGTGCCAGCAGTAAGTCCACAGGGGAGTGGTACGAGCAGTACTTC. The whole variable domain, filled in from reference TRBV28 and TRBJ2-7, reads DVKVTQSSRYLVKRTGEKVFLECVQDMDHENMFWYRQDPGLGLRLIYFSYDVKMKEKGDIPEGYSVSREKKERFSLILESASTNQTSMYLCASSKSTGEWYEQYFGPGTRLTVT.

This clone has just one count. The chain has TRBV27 and TRBJ2-2, with 7 bases aligning to TRBD1. The CDR3 has 15 residues. The J segment lost 5 bases and the V segment lost 8 bases, leaving 11 bases of the junction unmatched. Germline V gene lookup returns CDR1 MNHEY and CDR2 SMNVEV (reference sequence). CDR3 amino acids: CASRDWAGGTGELFF. The CDR3 DNA is TGTGCCAGCCGAGACTGGGCAGGGGGAACCGGGGAGCTGTTTTTT.

CDR3 DNA sequence: TGTGCCAGCAGCTTAGATGGGACAGGGGTTCAGCCCCAGCATTTT. It codes for CASSLDGTGVQPQHF. This chain uses TRBV7-8 with TRBJ1-5; 10 positions agree with TRBD1. J gave up 6 bases and V 1 base, and 3 bases lay outside the gene matches. The CDR3 loop spans 15 amino acids. CDR1 and CDR2 (germline): SGHVS, FQNEAQ.

This clone was picked up a small number of times. The V gene is TRBV7-9, the J gene TRBJ1-1; 11 positions agree with TRBD1. The germline gives CDR1 SEHNR, CDR2 FQNEAQ (reference sequence). V was pared by 5 bases and J by 5 bases, with 7 bases of the junction left unmatched. The CDR3 has 15 residues. DNA for the CDR3: TGTGCCAGCAGCCCGGGGACAGGGGGATGGACTGAAGCTTTCTTT. It is translated as CASSPGTGGWTEAFF.

V gene TRBV5-6 combines with J gene TRBJ1-6; D gene unclear. Germline loops: CDR1 SGHDT, CDR2 YYEEEE. The V end was cut by 0 bases, the J end by 10 bases, with 8 bases between. The CDR3 runs to 13 residues. CDR3 amino acids: CASSLAHPSPLHF. The CDR3 nucleotides read TGTGCCAGCAGCTTGGCACACCCCTCACCCCTCCACTTT.

The J gene is TRBJ1-1, the V gene TRBV2; D gene unclear. V was clipped by 7 bases and J by 4 bases, with 16 bases between them. The CDR3 has 14 amino acids. The germline V gene has CDR1 SNHLY and CDR2 FYNNEI. The CDR3 DNA sequence: TGTGCCAGCAAGGCTGAGGGATCCTCCACTGAAGCTTTCTTT. Its translation is CASKAEGSSTEAFF.

DNA for the CDR3: TGTGCCTGGAGAGGTCTGGGGGCTATGAACACTGAAGCTTTCTTT. It yields the protein CAWRGLGAMNTEAFF. The chain carries TRBV30 and TRBJ1-1, with TRBD1 as a possible D gene (6 bases). The CDR3 is 15 amino acids. V was shortened by 3 bases and J by 0 bases, with 14 bases between the two germline ends. Germline assignment: CDR1 GTSNPN and CDR2 SVGIG (reference sequence).

The rearrangement uses TRBV19 and TRBJ1-2; no reliable D call. The CDR3 is 15 residues long. V gave up 2 bases and J gave up 8 bases, with 18 bases separating them. Germline V gene data show CDR1 as LNHDA and CDR2 as SQIVND (reference sequence). For the CDR3, the DNA is TGTGCCAGTAGTATAACGTCAGCCCGGAGGGAGGGCTACACCTTC. This sequence encodes CASSITSARREGYTF.

This rearrangement joins TRBV30 to TRBJ1-1, with no clear D. The germline CDR1 and CDR2 sequences are GTSNPN and SVGIG (reference sequence). The CDR3 length is 12 residues. The V end lost 5 bases, the J end lost 5 bases, and 12 bases lay between the germline ends. CDR3 protein: CAWGVGGTEAFF. CDR3 DNA: TGTGCCTGGGGGGTGGGAGGGACTGAAGCTTTCTTT.

The rearrangement joins TRBV2 to TRBJ2-2; 7 positions agree with TRBD1. The CDR3 is 14 amino acids. Germline lookup yields CDR1 SNHLY and CDR2 FYNNEI. J lost 1 base, V lost 6 bases, and 2 bases had no gene match. CDR3 amino acids: CASRNRGNTGELFF. In DNA, the CDR3 is TGTGCCAGCAGAAACAGGGGGAACACCGGGGAGCTGTTTTTT.